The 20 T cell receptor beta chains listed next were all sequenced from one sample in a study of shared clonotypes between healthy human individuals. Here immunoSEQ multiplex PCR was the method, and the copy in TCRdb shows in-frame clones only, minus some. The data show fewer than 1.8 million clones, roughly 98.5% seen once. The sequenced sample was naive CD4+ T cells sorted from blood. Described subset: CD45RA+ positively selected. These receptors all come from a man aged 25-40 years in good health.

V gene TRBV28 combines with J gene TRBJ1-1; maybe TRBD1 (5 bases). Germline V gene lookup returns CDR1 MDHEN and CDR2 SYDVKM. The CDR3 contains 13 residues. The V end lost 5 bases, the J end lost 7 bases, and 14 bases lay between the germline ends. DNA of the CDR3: TGTGCCAGCAGTAGTCACGGGAGGGGTGAAGCTTTCTTT. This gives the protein CASSSHGRGEAFF.

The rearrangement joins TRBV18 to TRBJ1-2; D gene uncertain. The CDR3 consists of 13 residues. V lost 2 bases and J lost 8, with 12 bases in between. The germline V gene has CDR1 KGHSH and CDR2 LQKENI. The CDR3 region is CASSPTSWEGYTF. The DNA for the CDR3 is TGTGCCAGCTCACCAACGAGCTGGGAAGGCTACACCTTC.

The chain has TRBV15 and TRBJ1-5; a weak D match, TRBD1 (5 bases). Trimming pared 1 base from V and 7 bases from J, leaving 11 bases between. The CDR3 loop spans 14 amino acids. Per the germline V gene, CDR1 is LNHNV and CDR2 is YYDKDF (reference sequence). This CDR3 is CATSRARGDQPQHF. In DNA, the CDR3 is TGTGCCACCAGCAGAGCTCGTGGGGACCAGCCCCAGCATTTT.

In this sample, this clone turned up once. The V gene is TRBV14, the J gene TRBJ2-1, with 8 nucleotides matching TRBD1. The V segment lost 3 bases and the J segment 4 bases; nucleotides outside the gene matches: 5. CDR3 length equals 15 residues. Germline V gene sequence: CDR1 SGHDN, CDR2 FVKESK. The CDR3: CASSQRTGLYNEQFF. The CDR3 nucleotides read TGTGCCAGCAGCCAGCGGACAGGGCTTTACAATGAGCAGTTCTTC.

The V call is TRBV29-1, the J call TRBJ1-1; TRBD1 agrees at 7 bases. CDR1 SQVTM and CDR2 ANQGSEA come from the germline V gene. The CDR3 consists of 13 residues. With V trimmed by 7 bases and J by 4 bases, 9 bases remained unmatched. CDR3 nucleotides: TGCAGCGCTTCCACAGGGGCGGGCACTGAAGCTTTCTTT. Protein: CSASTGAGTEAFF.

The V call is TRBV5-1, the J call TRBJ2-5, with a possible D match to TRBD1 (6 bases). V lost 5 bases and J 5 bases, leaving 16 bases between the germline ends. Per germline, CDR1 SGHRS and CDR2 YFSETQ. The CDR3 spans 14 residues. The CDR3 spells CASRFGPRGETQYF. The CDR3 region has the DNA TGCGCCAGCAGATTTGGTCCTAGGGGGGAGACCCAGTACTTC.

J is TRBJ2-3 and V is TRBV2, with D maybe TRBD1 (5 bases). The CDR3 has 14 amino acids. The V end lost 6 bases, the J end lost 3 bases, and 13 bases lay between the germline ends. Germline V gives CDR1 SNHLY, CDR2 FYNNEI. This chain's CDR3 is CASSPNRRTDTQYF. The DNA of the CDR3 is TGTGCCAGCAGCCCAAACAGGAGAACAGATACGCAGTATTTT.

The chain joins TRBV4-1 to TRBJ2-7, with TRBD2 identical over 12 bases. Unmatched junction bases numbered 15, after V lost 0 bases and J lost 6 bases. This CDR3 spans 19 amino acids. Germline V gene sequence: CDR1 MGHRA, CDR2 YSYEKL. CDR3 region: CASSQEGSLAGGPSGEQYF. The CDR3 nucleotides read TGCGCCAGCAGCCAAGAAGGGTCGCTAGCGGGAGGGCCGTCTGGCGAGCAGTACTTC.

The DNA for the CDR3 is TGTGCCAGTAGTATTAGGGTAGGGACTAGCGGGAGGCTCTCCTACGAGCAGTACTTC. Translated: CASSIRVGTSGRLSYEQYF. This chain joins TRBV19 and TRBJ2-7; 15 bases align to TRBD2. This CDR3 has 19 amino acids. Trimming removed 3 bases from V and 0 bases from J; junction bases left unmatched: 9. CDR1 is LNHDA and CDR2 is SQIVND in the germline V gene (reference sequence).

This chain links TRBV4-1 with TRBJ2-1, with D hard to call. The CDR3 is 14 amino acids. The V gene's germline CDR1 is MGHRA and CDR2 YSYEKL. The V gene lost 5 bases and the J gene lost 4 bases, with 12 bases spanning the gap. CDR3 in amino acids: CASSAPQTYNEQFF. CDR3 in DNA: TGCGCCAGCAGCGCGCCTCAAACTTACAATGAGCAGTTCTTC.

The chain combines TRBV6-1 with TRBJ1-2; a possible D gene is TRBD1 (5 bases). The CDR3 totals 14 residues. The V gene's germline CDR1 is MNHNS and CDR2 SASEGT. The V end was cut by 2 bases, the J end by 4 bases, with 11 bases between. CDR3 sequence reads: CASSENRNIYGYTF. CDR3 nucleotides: TGTGCCAGCAGTGAAAACAGGAACATCTATGGCTACACCTTC.

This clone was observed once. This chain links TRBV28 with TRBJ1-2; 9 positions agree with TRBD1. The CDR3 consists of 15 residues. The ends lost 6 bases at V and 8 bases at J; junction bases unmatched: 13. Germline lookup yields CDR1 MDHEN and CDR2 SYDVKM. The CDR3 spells CASSTPTQGATGYTF. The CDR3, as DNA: TGTGCCAGCAGCACGCCGACACAGGGGGCAACCGGCTACACCTTC.

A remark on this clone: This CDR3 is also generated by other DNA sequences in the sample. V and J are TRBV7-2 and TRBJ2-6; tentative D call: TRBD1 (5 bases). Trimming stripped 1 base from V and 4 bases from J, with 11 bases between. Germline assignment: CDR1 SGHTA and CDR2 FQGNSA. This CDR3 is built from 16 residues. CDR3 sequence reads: CASSLGGTAGANVLTF. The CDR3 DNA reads TGTGCCAGCAGCTTAGGGGGCACCGCCGGGGCCAACGTCCTGACTTTC.

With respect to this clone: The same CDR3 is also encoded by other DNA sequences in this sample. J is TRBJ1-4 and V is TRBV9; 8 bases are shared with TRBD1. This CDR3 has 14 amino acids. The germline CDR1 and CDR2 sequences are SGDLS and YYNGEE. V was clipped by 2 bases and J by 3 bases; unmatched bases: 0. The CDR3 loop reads CASSVGQANEKLFF. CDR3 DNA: TGTGCCAGCAGCGTGGGACAGGCTAATGAAAAACTGTTTTTT.

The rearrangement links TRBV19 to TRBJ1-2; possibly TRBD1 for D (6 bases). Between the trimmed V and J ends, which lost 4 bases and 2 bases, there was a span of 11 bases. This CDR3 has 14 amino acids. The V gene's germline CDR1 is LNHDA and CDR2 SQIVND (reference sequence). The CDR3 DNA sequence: TGTGCCAGTAGTACAGATACAGGGAACTATGGCTACACCTTC. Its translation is CASSTDTGNYGYTF.

Written as DNA, the CDR3 is TGTGCCACCAGCTGGTCCAGGGGGCTAGAGACCCAGTACTTC. Encoded protein: CATSWSRGLETQYF. The chain has TRBV15 and TRBJ2-5; 8 bases match TRBD1. This CDR3 comprises 14 residues. Trimming took 5 bases from V and 4 from J; bases not matched to a gene: 6. CDR1 LNHNV and CDR2 YYDKDF come from the germline V gene (reference sequence).

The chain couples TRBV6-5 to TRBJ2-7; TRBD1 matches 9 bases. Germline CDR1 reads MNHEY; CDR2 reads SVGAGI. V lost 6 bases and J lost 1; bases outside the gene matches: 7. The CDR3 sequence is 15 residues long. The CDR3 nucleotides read TGTGCCAGCAGAAAGGGACAGGGATTTTCCTACGAGCAGTACTTC. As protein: CASRKGQGFSYEQYF.

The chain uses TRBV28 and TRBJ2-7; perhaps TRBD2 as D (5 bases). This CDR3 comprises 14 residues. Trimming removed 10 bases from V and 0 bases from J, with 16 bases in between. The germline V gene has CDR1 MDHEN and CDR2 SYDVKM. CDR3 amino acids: CATSRGPDSYEQYF. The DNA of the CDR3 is TGTGCCACCTCGAGAGGGCCCGACTCCTACGAGCAGTACTTC.

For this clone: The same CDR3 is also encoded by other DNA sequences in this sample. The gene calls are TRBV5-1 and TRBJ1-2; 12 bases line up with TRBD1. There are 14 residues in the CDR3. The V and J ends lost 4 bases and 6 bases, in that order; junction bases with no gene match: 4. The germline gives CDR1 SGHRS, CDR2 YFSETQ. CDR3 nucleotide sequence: TGCGCCAGCAGCCGGGACAGGGGGCCGGATGGCTACACCTTC. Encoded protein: CASSRDRGPDGYTF.

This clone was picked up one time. The CDR3 region has the DNA TGTGCCAGCAGCATAGGGACAGGAGTAAGCGGGAGGGCAACAGATACGCAGTATTTT. The encoded protein is CASSIGTGVSGRATDTQYF. The chain couples TRBV7-2 to TRBJ2-3; 10 nucleotides match TRBD2. CDR1 SGHTA and CDR2 FQGNSA come from the germline V gene. CDR3 size: 19 residues. The ends lost 5 bases at V and 3 bases at J; junction bases unmatched: 17. Supplemented by reference TRBV7-2 and TRBJ2-3, the full variable domain reads GAGVSQSPSNKVTEKGKDVELRCDPISGHTALYWYRQSLGQGLEFLIYFQGNSAPDKSGLPSDRFSAERTGGSVSTLTIQRTQQEDSAVYLCASSIGTGVSGRATDTQYFGPGTRLTVL.